This record concerns one T cell receptor (beta chain) sequence. TCRdb keeps only in-frame clones here, not all; method: immunoSEQ multiplex PCR. The repertoire consists of 30,000 to 40,000 clones, with over 75% occurring once and the leading ten covering approximately 33%. The sample is drawn from a study of radiation and T cells in renal cell carcinoma. As to time point: blood 4 weeks post-SBRT, at nephrectomy. Treatment of the sample: 15 Gy SBRT to primary tumor, nephrectomy 4 weeks later. Germline CDR1 and CDR2: SGHNT and YYREEE (reference sequence). This CDR3 has 14 amino acids. The V end was cut by 3 bases, the J end by 4 bases, with 14 bases between.

Specimen: blood, collected from a patient whose treatment included radiotherapy and nephrectomy. The J gene is TRBJ2-7, the V gene TRBV5-4; D might be TRBD2 (7 bases). The receptor was isolated from a man between 60 and 70 years old with renal cell carcinoma. The CDR3 bases are TGTGCCAGCAGCTCCATCGGGGGGCTTTACGAGCAGTACTTC. It codes for CASSSIGGLYEQYF. Full variable domain (outside the CDR3, taken from reference TRBV5-4 and TRBJ2-7): ETGVTQSPTHLIKTRGQQVTLRCSSQSGHNTVSWYQQALGQGPQFIFQYYREEENGRGNFPPRFSGLQFPNYSSELNVNALELDDSALYLCASSSIGGLYEQYFGPGTRLTVT.